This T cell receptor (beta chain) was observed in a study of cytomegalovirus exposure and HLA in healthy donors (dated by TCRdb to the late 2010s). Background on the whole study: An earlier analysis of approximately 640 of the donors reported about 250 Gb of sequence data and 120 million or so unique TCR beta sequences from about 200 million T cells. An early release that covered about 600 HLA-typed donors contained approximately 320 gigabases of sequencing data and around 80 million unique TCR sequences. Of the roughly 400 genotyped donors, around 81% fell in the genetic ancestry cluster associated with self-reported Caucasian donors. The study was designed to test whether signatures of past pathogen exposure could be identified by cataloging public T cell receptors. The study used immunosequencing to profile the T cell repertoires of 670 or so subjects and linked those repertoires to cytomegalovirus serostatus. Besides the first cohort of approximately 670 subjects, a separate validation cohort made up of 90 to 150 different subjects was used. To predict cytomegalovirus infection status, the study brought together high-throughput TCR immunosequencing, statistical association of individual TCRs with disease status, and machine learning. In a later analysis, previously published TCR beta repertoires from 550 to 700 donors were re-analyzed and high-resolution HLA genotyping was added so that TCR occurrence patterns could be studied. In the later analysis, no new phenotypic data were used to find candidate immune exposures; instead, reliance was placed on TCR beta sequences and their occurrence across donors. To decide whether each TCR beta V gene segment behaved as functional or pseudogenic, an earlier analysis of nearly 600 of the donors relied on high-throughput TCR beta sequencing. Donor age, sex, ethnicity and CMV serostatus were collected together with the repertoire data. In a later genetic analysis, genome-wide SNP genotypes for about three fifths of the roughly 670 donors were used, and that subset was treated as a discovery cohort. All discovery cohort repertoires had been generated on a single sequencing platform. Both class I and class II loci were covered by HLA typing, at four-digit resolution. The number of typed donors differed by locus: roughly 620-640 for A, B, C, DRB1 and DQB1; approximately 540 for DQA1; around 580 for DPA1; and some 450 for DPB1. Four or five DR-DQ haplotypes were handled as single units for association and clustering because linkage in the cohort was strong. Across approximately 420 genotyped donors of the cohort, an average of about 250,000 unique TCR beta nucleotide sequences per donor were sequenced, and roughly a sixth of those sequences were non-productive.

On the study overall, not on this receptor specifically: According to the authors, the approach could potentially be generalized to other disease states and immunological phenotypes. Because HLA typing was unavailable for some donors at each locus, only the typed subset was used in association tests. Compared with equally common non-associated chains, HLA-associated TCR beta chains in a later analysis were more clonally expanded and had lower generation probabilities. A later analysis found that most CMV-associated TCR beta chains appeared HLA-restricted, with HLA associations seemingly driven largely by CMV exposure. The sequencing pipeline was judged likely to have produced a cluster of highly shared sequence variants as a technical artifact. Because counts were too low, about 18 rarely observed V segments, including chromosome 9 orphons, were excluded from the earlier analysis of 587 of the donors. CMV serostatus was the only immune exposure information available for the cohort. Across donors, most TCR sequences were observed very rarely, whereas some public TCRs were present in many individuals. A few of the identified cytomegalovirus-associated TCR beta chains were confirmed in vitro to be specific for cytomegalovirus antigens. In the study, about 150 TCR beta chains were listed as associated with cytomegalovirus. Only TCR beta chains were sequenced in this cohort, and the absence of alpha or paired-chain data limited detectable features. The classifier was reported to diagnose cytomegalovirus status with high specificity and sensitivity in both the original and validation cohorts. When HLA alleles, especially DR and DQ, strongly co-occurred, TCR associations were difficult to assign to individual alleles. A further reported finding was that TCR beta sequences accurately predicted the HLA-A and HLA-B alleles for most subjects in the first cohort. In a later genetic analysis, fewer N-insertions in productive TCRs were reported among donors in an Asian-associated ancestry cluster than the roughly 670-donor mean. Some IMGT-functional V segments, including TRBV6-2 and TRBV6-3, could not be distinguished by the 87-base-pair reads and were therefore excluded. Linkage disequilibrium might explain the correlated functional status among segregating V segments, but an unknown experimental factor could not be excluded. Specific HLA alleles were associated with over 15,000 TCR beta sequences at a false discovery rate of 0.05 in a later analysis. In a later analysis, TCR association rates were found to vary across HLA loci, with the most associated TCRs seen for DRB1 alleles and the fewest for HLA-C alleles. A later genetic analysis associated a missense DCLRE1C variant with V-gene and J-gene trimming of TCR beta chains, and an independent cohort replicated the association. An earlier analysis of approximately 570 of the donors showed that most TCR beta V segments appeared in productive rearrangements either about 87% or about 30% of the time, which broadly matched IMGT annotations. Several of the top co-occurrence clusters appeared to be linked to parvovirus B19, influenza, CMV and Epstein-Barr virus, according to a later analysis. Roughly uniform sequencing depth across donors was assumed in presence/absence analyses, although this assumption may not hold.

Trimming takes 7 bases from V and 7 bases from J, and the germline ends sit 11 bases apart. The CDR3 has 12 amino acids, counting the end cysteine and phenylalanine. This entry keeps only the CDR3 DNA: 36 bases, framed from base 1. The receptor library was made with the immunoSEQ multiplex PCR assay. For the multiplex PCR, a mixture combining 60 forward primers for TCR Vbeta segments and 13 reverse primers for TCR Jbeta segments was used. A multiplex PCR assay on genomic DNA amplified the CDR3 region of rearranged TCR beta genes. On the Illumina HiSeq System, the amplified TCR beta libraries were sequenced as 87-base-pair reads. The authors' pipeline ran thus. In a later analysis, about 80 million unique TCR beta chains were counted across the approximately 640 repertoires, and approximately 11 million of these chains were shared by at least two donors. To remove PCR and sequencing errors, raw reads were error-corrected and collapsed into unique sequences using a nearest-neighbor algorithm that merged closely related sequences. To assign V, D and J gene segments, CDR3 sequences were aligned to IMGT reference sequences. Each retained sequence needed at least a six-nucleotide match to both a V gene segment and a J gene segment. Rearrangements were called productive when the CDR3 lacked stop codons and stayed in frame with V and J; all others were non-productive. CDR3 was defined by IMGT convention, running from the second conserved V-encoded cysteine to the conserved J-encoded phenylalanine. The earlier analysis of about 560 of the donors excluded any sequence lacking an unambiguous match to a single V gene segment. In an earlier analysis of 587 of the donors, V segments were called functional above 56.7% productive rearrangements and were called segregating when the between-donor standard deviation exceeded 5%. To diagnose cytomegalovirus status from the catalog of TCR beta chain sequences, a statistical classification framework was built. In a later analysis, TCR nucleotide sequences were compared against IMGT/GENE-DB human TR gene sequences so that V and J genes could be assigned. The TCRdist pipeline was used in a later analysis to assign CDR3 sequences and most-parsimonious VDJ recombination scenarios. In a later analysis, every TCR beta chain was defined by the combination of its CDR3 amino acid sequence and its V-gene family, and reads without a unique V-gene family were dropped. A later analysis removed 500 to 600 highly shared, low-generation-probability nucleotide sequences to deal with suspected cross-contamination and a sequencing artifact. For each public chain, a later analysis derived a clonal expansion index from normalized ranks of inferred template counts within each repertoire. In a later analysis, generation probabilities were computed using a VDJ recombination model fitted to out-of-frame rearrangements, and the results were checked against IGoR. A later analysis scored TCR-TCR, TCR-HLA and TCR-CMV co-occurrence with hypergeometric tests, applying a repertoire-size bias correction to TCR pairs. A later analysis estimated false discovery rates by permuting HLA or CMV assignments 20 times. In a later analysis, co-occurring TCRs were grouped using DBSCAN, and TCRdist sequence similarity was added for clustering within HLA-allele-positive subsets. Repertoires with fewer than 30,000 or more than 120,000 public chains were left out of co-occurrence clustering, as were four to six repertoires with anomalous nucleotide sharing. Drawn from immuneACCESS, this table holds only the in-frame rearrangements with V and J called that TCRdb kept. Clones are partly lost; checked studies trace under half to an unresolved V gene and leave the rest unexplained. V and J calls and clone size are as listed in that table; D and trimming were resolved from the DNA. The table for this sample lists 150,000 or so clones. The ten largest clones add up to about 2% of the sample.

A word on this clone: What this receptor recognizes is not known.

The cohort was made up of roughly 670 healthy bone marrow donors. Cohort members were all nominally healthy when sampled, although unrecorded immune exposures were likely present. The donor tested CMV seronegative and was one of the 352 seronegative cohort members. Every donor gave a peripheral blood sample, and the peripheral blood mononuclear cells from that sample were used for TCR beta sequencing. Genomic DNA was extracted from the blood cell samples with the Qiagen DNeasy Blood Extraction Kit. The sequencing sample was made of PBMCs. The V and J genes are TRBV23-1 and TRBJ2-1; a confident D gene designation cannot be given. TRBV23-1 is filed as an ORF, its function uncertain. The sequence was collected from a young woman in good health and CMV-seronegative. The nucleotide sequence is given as TGCGCCAGCAAATTTGAGTTGAATGAGCAGTTCTTC. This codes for CASKFELNEQFF.